This TCR beta chain was recovered during a study of OX40 agonist ivuxolimab in advanced cancers. Trimming cost V 7 bases and J 2 bases, with 17 bases left between them. Germline V gene data show CDR1 as SEHNR and CDR2 as FQNEAQ (reference sequence). The length of the CDR3 is 15 residues. Sequencing was performed with immunoSEQ multiplex PCR; in TCRdb, only in-frame clones are kept and a portion is missing. The data contain 66,000 or so clones, approximately 81% of them singletons. This clone has a single count. Sequenced here: CD4+ or CD8+ T cells sorted from blood, sampled in a trial of the OX40 agonist ivuxolimab. The genes are TRBV7-9 and TRBJ2-5; TRBD1 might be the D (6 bases). This clonotype was obtained from an adult with an advanced solid tumor such as melanoma, head and neck, liver or kidney cancer. CDR3 nucleotides: TGTGCCAGCATAGGGTTCGGACAGACGCAAGAGACCCAGTACTTC. It is translated as CASIGFGQTQETQYF.